This TCR beta chain came from a study of control samples from healthy donors and cancer patients. The sample holds one count of this clone. Method: immunoSEQ multiplex PCR; TCRdb's copy keeps in-frame clones and lacks some. The sample shows 120,000 to 150,000 clones, 75% to 95% of them seen only once. This clonotype was obtained from a man younger than 45 in good health. Sequences were obtained from blood.

CDR3 residues: CASSLGQGLRYF. The CDR3 DNA reads TGTGCCAGCAGCTTGGGACAGGGTCTCCGGTATTTT. This chain connects TRBV5-5 to TRBJ1-3, with TRBD1 identical over 7 bases. Germline V CDR1 and CDR2: SGHKS, YYEKEE (reference sequence). The CDR3 length is 12 residues. Trimming at V came to 0 bases and at J to 16 bases, leaving 7 bases not matched to a gene.